The 3 T cell receptor beta chains below all came from one sample that was sequenced in a study of post-analysis software for immune sequencing data. Included in the TCR beta cDNA libraries were unique molecular identifiers. TCRdb called the PCR reads again in MiXCR, with one record for every CDR3 protein. This table holds 800,000 to 950,000 distinct CDR3 sequences, roughly half found once. For these TCRs, the target antigens are not known. The study, taken as a whole, reports: Roughly five TRBV segments, including TRBV5-6, TRBV5-1 and TRBV20-1, were more frequent in patients than controls.

Specimen: blood. The source of these receptors is a girl between 10 and 17 years old with multiple sclerosis.

This sequence joins TRBV5-1 and TRBJ2-3; a weak D match, TRBD1 (6 bases). The CDR3 sequence is 14 residues long. CDR1 and CDR2 (germline): SGHRS, YFSETQ. V shed 2 bases and J shed 2 bases, with 9 bases lying between them. CDR3 sequence reads: CASSFGQTTDTQYF. CDR3 coding DNA: TGCGCCAGCAGCTTCGGACAGACCACAGATACGCAGTATTTT.

The chain uses TRBV18 and TRBJ1-4, with no clear D. CDR1 is KGHSH, CDR2 LQKENI, per germline. This CDR3 has 15 amino acids. V shed 3 bases and J shed 8 bases, with 16 bases lying between them. The CDR3 sequence: CASSPMVGSREKLFF. The CDR3 bases are TGTGCCAGCTCACCTATGGTCGGATCTAGAGAAAAACTGTTTTTT.

This clonotype was seen only a few times. The chain is built from TRBV5-5 and TRBJ2-1; TRBD1 might be the D (6 bases). The CDR3 has 14 amino acids. V shed 1 base and J shed 5 bases, with 10 bases lying between them. Germline CDR1 is SGHKS and CDR2 is YYEKEE (reference sequence). CDR3 region: CASSLSGQNNEQFF. The CDR3 nucleotides read TGTGCCAGCAGCTTGAGCGGACAGAACAATGAGCAGTTCTTC.